Following are 6 T cell receptor beta chains from one sample sequenced in a study of CD39 and CD103 CD8 tumor-infiltrating T cells. The assay was immunoSEQ multiplex PCR, and TCRdb's table has in-frame clones only and misses some. This sample has roughly 18,000 clones, with 75% to 95% found just once. The sample consisted of CD8+ T cells sorted from blood. The subset is: total memory CD8 T cells (CD45RA-CCR7+/-) from blood or uninvolved lymph node. The receptors derive from a human donor with head and neck squamous cell carcinoma.

J is TRBJ2-5 and V is TRBV7-8; 9 bases are shared with TRBD2. The CDR3 extends over 15 amino acids. Germline CDR1 reads SGHVS; CDR2 reads FQNEAQ. Trimming took 2 bases from V and 2 from J; bases not matched to a gene: 3. The CDR3 DNA sequence: TGTGCCAGCAGCTTAAACAGCGGGGGGCAAGAGACCCAGTACTTC. Translating gives CASSLNSGGQETQYF.

The gene calls are TRBV19 and TRBJ1-1, with D tentatively TRBD1 (6 bases). There are 13 residues in the CDR3. Germline CDR1 reads LNHDA; CDR2 reads SQIVND (reference sequence). Trimming shortened V by 5 bases and J by 4 bases, and 11 bases separated the two germline ends. CDR3: CASSSGGVTEAFF. Written as DNA, the CDR3 is TGTGCCAGTAGTTCGGGGGGCGTCACTGAAGCTTTCTTT.

With regard to this clone: The junction departs from the called germline gene at one end, perhaps through a read error. The V and J genes are TRBV7-6 and TRBJ2-7; TRBD2 is a possible D gene (5 bases). This CDR3 spans 15 amino acids. Germline-derived CDR1 and CDR2 are SGHVS and FNYEAQ. The chain's CDR3 is CAGSLEAGPGYEQYF. In DNA form, the CDR3 reads TGTGCCGGCAGCTTAGAGGCGGGCCCGGGCTACGAGCAGTACTTC.

The DNA of the CDR3 is TGTGCCAGCCTAACCCCCGGGACAGGGGGAGAAAAACTGTTTTTT. Its translation: CASLTPGTGGEKLFF. This sequence joins TRBV2 and TRBJ1-4; 11 bases line up with TRBD1. From germline, CDR1 is SNHLY and CDR2 FYNNEI. V gave up 8 bases and J gave up 8 bases; unmatched junction bases: 10. The CDR3 totals 15 residues.

This sequence joins TRBV2 and TRBJ1-5; D possibly corresponds to TRBD1 (5 bases). The germline V and J ends were trimmed by 6 bases and 0 bases, with 15 bases remaining between them. The CDR3 is made up of 16 amino acids. CDR1 is SNHLY, CDR2 FYNNEI, per germline. The CDR3 DNA reads TGTGCCAGCAGCGAGGGGTCTTATTATAGCAATCAGCCCCAGCATTTT. Encoded protein: CASSEGSYYSNQPQHF. Based on the CDR3 plus reference TRBV2 and TRBJ1-5, the full variable domain is EPEVTQTPSHQVTQMGQEVILRCVPISNHLYFYWYRQILGQKVEFLVSFYNNEISEKSEIFDDQFSVERPDGSNFTLKIRSTKLEDSAMYFCASSEGSYYSNQPQHFGDGTRLSIL.

Details on this clone: Within the sample, other DNA sequences also encode this same CDR3. The chain joins TRBV27 to TRBJ1-2, with D possibly being TRBD1 (6 bases). V gave up 3 bases and J gave up 1 base, with 9 bases separating them. The CDR3 consists of 14 residues. Per the germline V gene, CDR1 is MNHEY and CDR2 is SMNVEV (reference sequence). CDR3 coding DNA: TGTGCCAGCAGTTTGGGGGGGCGTAACTATGGCTACACCTTC. Translated: CASSLGGRNYGYTF.